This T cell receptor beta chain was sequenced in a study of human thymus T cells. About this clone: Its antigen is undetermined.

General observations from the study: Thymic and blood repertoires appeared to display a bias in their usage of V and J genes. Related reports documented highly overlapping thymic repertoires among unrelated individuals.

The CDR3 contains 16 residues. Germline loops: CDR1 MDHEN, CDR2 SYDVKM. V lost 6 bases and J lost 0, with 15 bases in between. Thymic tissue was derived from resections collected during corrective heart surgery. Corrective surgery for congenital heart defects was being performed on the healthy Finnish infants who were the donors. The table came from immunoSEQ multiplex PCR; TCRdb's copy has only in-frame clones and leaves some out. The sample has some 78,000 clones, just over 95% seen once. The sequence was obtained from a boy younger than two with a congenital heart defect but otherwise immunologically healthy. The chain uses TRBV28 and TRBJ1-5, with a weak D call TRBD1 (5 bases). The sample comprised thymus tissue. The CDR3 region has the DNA TGTGCCAGCAGGGAGACAGACAACCATAGCAATCAGCCCCAGCATTTT. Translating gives CASRETDNHSNQPQHF.